The clone carrying this T cell receptor beta chain was picked up many times. The antigen is unknown. The CDR3 runs 13 residues. Germline values: CDR1 DFQATT, CDR2 SNEGSKA (reference sequence). With V trimmed by 5 bases and J by 5 bases, 5 bases remained unmatched. Molecular barcoded adaptors covering alpha/delta and beta/gamma chains were used on roughly 400 ng RNA. TCRdb re-called the reads through MiXCR, storing one row per CDR3 protein. In the table there are tens of thousands of distinct CDR3 sequences, 20% of which are singletons. This specimen comes from a study of read filtering for tumor transcriptome and immune sequencing. Overall study context: By R-ISS, stages I, II and III held about 8, 16 and 7 patients. Regarding the study as a whole: In IR-seq, single-read clonotypes were about 81.9% of clonotypes but 3.5% to 4% of reads. Sorted CD138-negative bone marrow cells were not purified T cells. IR-seq captured clonotypes deeper and more reliably than RNA-seq.

Sequencing was performed on a population of CD138-negative cells sorted from bone marrow. The clonotype comes from a donor at least 40 years old with multiple myeloma. J is TRBJ1-1 and V is TRBV20-1, with 10 nucleotides matching TRBD1. CDR3 sequence reads: CSAPGQGITEAFF. CDR3 nucleotides: TGCAGTGCTCCGGGACAGGGGATTACTGAAGCTTTCTTT.